This TCR beta chain was identified in a study of T-cell reconstitution after alpha-beta-depleted transplantation in children. A library of TCRbeta sequences, prepared with unique molecular identifiers, was generated. TCRdb called the PCR reads again in MiXCR, with one record for every CDR3 protein. This sample has approximately 490,000 distinct CDR3 sequences, with around 13% found just once. This clonotype was seen a few times. This CDR3 spans 14 amino acids. Trimming cost V 2 bases and J 0 bases, with 8 bases left between them. CDR1 and CDR2 from the germline V gene are MNHEY and SVGAGI. This chain links TRBV6-5 with TRBJ2-7; D remains unclear. The receptor was isolated from a human donor who donated a stem cell graft to a child with combined immunodeficiency. The specimen comprised PBMCs from the stem cell graft donor, sampled from the stem cell graft. The CDR3 is CASSYGPSSYEQYF. The CDR3 DNA is TGTGCCAGCAGTTACGGACCGAGCTCCTACGAGCAGTACTTC.